This T cell receptor beta chain was identified during a study of vaccination effects on CD4 cells after COVID-19. Turning to the study itself: Each participant received a vaccine that was either BNT162b2 or mRNA-1273, given as two doses. General study results and limits: By a late point after vaccination, infection- and vaccine-induced clones had shrunk markedly through clonal contraction. Few convalescent patients were included, and no early post-infection timepoints were sampled.

TCRdb's copy holds only in-frame clones and misses some; the assay was immunoSEQ multiplex PCR. The repertoire has roughly 27,000 clones, 69% of them found once; the top ten carry roughly 18%. To note about this clone: Its antigen is unknown.

This CDR3 has 18 amino acids. V lost 3 bases to trimming and J lost 2 bases; unmatched junction nucleotides: 10. The germline gives CDR1 SGDLS, CDR2 YYNGEE. Ahead of sequencing, the ViraFEST assay grew antigen-specific CD4+ T cells using viral peptide pools. At the end of 10 days of culture, CD4+ T cells were isolated. From March to December 2020, the person had a SARS-CoV-2 infection that was confirmed by PCR. Cultures had half their medium replaced with IL-2 medium on days 3 and 7. This TCR derives from a human donor who had a prior SARS-CoV-2 infection. This chain joins TRBV9 and TRBJ2-2, with 10 bases fitting TRBD1. This specimen consisted of CD4+ T cells from PBMCs cultured with SARS-CoV-2 spike peptides, obtained before COVID-19 vaccination. The CDR3 DNA follows: TGTGCCAGCAGCGCCAAGGGGACAGGGGTGTATAACACCGGGGAGCTGTTTTTT. Amino acids: CASSAKGTGVYNTGELFF.